The 31 T cell receptor beta chains given below trace back to one sample, sequenced in a study of PD-1 blockade in classical Hodgkin lymphoma. Time point defined: newly diagnosed, previously untreated cHL patient sample. PBMCs, once thawed, yielded CD8+ T cells isolated by magnetic negative selection. Assay used: immunoSEQ multiplex PCR; TCRdb lists only in-frame clones, some missing. This sample has fewer than 10,000 clones, with approximately 92% found just once. The specimen was CD8+ T cells from blood. These receptors all come from a human donor with classical Hodgkin lymphoma.

The chain recombines TRBV6-4 with TRBJ2-2, with D perhaps assigned TRBD1 or TRBD2 (7 bases each). Trimming left V 6 bases short and J 3 bases short, with 14 bases between. Germline V gives CDR1 MRHNA, CDR2 SNTAGT. This CDR3 region has 15 residues. In DNA, the CDR3 is TGTGCCAGCAGCTCAGGGGGGGGCGACACCGGGGAGCTGTTTTTT. Amino acids: CASSSGGGDTGELFF.

The chain has TRBV5-4 and TRBJ1-2, with TRBD1 matching over 7 bases. The CDR3 is made up of 15 amino acids. CDR1 is SGHNT and CDR2 is YYREEE in the germline V gene (reference sequence). V lost 2 bases and J lost 0; bases outside the gene matches: 4. CDR3 sequence: CASSFPTGANYGYTF. The CDR3 nucleotides read TGTGCCAGCAGCTTTCCAACAGGGGCTAACTATGGCTACACCTTC.

The genes are TRBV10-2 and TRBJ2-1, with D maybe TRBD2 (5 bases). This CDR3 contains 14 residues. Germline CDR1 reads WSHSY; CDR2 reads SAAADI. V lost 7 bases and J lost 8, with 18 bases in between. CDR3 amino acids: CASTSMTIRDEQFF. The CDR3 DNA reads as TGCGCCAGCACCTCAATGACTATCCGGGATGAGCAGTTCTTC.

This chain uses TRBV19 with TRBJ2-3; D is possibly TRBD1 or TRBD2 (5 bases each). The CDR3 is 15 residues long. The V end lost 8 bases, the J end lost 0 bases, and 15 bases lay between the germline ends. CDR1 and CDR2 (germline): LNHDA, SQIVND (reference sequence). This CDR3 reads CASREWDGSTDTQYF. Here the CDR3 DNA reads TGTGCCAGTCGGGAATGGGACGGTAGCACAGATACGCAGTATTTT.

The chain recombines TRBV6-7 with TRBJ2-7; 8 bases map to TRBD2. TRBV6-7 is an ORF for which the function is uncertain. V was pared by 5 bases and J by 3 bases, with 9 bases of the junction left unmatched. This CDR3 spans 15 amino acids. The CDR3 loop is CASSPRTSGIYEQYF. The CDR3 DNA reads TGTGCCAGCAGTCCCCGAACTAGCGGAATCTACGAGCAGTACTTC.

The CDR3 nucleotides are TGCGCCAGCAGCCCTGCCGGTCCCTACGAGCAGTACTTC. Amino acid sequence: CASSPAGPYEQYF. The V gene is TRBV5-1, the J gene TRBJ2-7; D ambiguous. The germline V gene has CDR1 SGHRS and CDR2 YFSETQ. The CDR3 loop spans 13 amino acids. V lost 4 bases, J lost 2 bases, and 10 bases lay in between.

The V call is TRBV11-2, the J call TRBJ2-5; D is ambiguous. Trimming took off 3 bases at V and 5 bases at J, with 16 bases between the two ends. CDR1 and CDR2 (germline): SGHAT, FQNNGV. This CDR3 is built from 15 residues. The CDR3 region has the DNA TGTGCCAGCAGCTTCTTAGGAAACCTCGGGGAGACCCAGTACTTC. Translation: CASSFLGNLGETQYF.

The chain combines TRBV11-3 with TRBJ2-7, with 9 bases identical to TRBD1. There are 15 residues in the CDR3. CDR1 SGHNT and CDR2 YENEEA come from the germline V gene. J lost 4 bases, V lost 3 bases, and 7 bases had no gene match. The CDR3 here is CASSLERGQGYEQYF. The CDR3 coding sequence is TGTGCCAGCAGCTTGGAACGGGGACAGGGTTACGAGCAGTACTTC. The full variable domain, its missing parts supplied by reference TRBV11-3 and TRBJ2-7, is EAGVVQSPRYKIIEKKQPVAFWCNPISGHNTLYWYLQNLGQGPELLIRYENEEAVDDSQLPKDRFSAERLKGVDSTLKIQPAELGDSAVYLCASSLERGQGYEQYFGPGTRLTVT.

The gene calls are TRBV6-5 and TRBJ1-6, with a weak D call TRBD1 (5 bases). The CDR3 spans 14 residues. Germline V lookup: CDR1 MNHEY, CDR2 SVGAGI. V was pared by 3 bases and J by 9 bases, with 12 bases between. The CDR3 DNA reads as TGTGCCAGCAGTTATGACCCTGGGGGTTCACCCCTCCACTTT. Amino acids: CASSYDPGGSPLHF.

This chain links TRBV27 with TRBJ1-5; D not resolved. Trimming removed 4 bases at V and 5 bases at J, with 6 bases between. The CDR3 has 12 residues. The V gene's germline CDR1 is MNHEY and CDR2 SMNVEV (reference sequence). This chain's CDR3 is CASSSQDQPQHF. The CDR3 DNA reads TGTGCCAGCAGTTCGCAGGATCAGCCCCAGCATTTT.

This chain uses TRBV5-1 with TRBJ2-7, with D unclear. Trimming removed 5 bases at V and 0 bases at J, with 6 bases between. CDR3 length: 12 residues. Germline lookup yields CDR1 SGHRS and CDR2 YFSETQ. The CDR3 reads CASRSPSYEQYF. The CDR3 DNA sequence: TGCGCCAGCAGATCCCCCTCCTACGAGCAGTACTTC.

The genes are TRBV4-1 and TRBJ2-7; D is unclear. Germline CDR1 MGHRA, CDR2 YSYEKL. V was cut by 0 bases and J by 7 bases, with 7 bases left in between. CDR3 size: 12 residues. CDR3 DNA sequence: TGCGCCAGCAGCCAAGACGGGCCGGAGCAGTACTTC. Its translation is CASSQDGPEQYF.

The chain joins TRBV4-1 to TRBJ2-3, with a possible D match to TRBD1 (6 bases). V was clipped by 5 bases and J by 3 bases, with 15 bases between them. In germline, CDR1 is MGHRA, CDR2 YSYEKL. The CDR3 consists of 15 residues. Here the CDR3 reads CASSFRQDPTDTQYF. DNA for the CDR3: TGCGCCAGCAGCTTCCGACAGGACCCGACAGATACGCAGTATTTT.

The chain recombines TRBV9 with TRBJ2-5, with 9 bases aligning to TRBD1. The CDR3 runs 14 residues. Unmatched junction bases numbered 3, after V lost 4 bases and J lost 2 bases. Germline V lookup: CDR1 SGDLS, CDR2 YYNGEE. The CDR3 here is CASSPDRGQETQYF. CDR3 coding DNA: TGTGCCAGCAGCCCCGACAGGGGGCAAGAGACCCAGTACTTC.

For the CDR3, the DNA is TGTGCCAGCAGTGAGGGATTTCCTCTCTCCGGGGCCAACGTCCTGACTTTC. Encoded protein: CASSEGFPLSGANVLTF. The genes are TRBV2 and TRBJ2-6; no reliable D call. Germline CDR1 reads SNHLY; CDR2 reads FYNNEI. This CDR3 region has 17 residues. Trimming shortened V by 3 bases and J by 4 bases, and 16 bases separated the two germline ends. The full variable domain, its missing parts supplied by reference TRBV2 and TRBJ2-6, is EPEVTQTPSHQVTQMGQEVILRCVPISNHLYFYWYRQILGQKVEFLVSFYNNEISEKSEIFDDQFSVERPDGSNFTLKIRSTKLEDSAMYFCASSEGFPLSGANVLTFGAGSRLTVL.

The V gene is TRBV7-9, the J gene TRBJ2-7; D is unresolved. CDR1 and CDR2 from the germline V gene are SEHNR and FQNEAQ (reference sequence). V was pared by 5 bases and J by 3 bases, with 8 bases between. CDR3 length: 12 residues. The chain's CDR3 is CASSGRIYEQYF. Here the CDR3 DNA reads TGTGCCAGCAGCGGACGGATCTACGAGCAGTACTTC. The full variable domain, in which reference TRBV7-9 and TRBJ2-7 provide the parts outside the CDR3, is DTGVSQNPRHKITKRGQNVTFRCDPISEHNRLYWYRQTLGQGPEFLTYFQNEAQLEKSRLLSDRFSAERPKGSFSTLEIQRTEQGDSAMYLCASSGRIYEQYFGPGTRLTVT.

The J gene is TRBJ1-2, the V gene TRBV2, with D maybe TRBD1 (6 bases). This CDR3 has 12 amino acids. The V and J ends lost 9 bases and 0 bases respectively, with 8 bases between them. From germline, CDR1 is SNHLY and CDR2 FYNNEI. This CDR3 is CARDSANYGYTF. CDR3 coding DNA: TGTGCCAGGGACAGCGCTAACTATGGCTACACCTTC.

The rearrangement uses TRBV5-4 and TRBJ2-5; D gene ambiguous. From germline, CDR1 is SGHNT and CDR2 YYREEE (reference sequence). The length of the CDR3 is 14 residues. V was shortened by 4 bases and J by 5 bases, with 15 bases between the two germline ends. CDR3 DNA: TGTGCCAGCAGCCTCCTAACCAGCCGGGAGACCCAGTACTTC. It yields the protein CASSLLTSRETQYF. Full variable domain (rest looked up from reference TRBV5-4 and TRBJ2-5): ETGVTQSPTHLIKTRGQQVTLRCSSQSGHNTVSWYQQALGQGPQFIFQYYREEENGRGNFPPRFSGLQFPNYSSELNVNALELDDSALYLCASSLLTSRETQYFGPGTRLLVL.

The chain joins TRBV27 to TRBJ2-7, with D possibly TRBD2 on 5 matching bases. Germline CDR1 is MNHEY and CDR2 is SMNVEV (reference sequence). The ends were cut back, 7 bases at V and 2 bases at J, with 15 bases in the middle. The CDR3 runs to 14 residues. The chain's CDR3 is CASTSWTSAYEQYF. The CDR3 DNA reads as TGTGCCAGCACTTCATGGACTTCCGCCTACGAGCAGTACTTC.

In the case of this clone: An end of the junction differs from the germline gene, which may be a read error. This chain uses TRBV11-3 with TRBJ2-5; TRBD2 matches 9 bases. Germline-derived CDR1 and CDR2 are SGHNT and YENEEA. There are 13 residues in the CDR3. The CDR3 sequence: CASSLAGAETQYF. The CDR3 DNA follows: TGTGCCAGCAGTTTAGCGGGGGCCGAGACCCAGTACTTC.

J is TRBJ2-7 and V is TRBV5-5, with 7 bases lining up with TRBD1. The germline CDR1 and CDR2 sequences are SGHKS and YYEKEE (reference sequence). The CDR3 is made up of 14 amino acids. V lost 4 bases to trimming and J lost 4 bases; unmatched junction nucleotides: 8. In DNA, the CDR3 is TGTGCCAGCAGCCATTCGGACAGGCTTTACGAGCAGTACTTC. This translates into CASSHSDRLYEQYF.

The chain has TRBV4-1 and TRBJ2-3, with no clear D. CDR3 length: 12 amino acids. Germline V CDR1 and CDR2: MGHRA, YSYEKL. The V and J ends lost 2 bases and 5 bases respectively, with 5 bases between them. CDR3 nucleotide sequence: TGCGCCAGCAGCCAACAAAAAGATACGCAGTATTTT. Translation gives CASSQQKDTQYF.

This clone has a handful of counts. This chain joins TRBV6-1 and TRBJ2-1; 12 nucleotides match TRBD2. The germline CDR1 and CDR2 sequences are MNHNS and SASEGT. This CDR3 is 14 amino acids long. Trimming cost V 9 bases and J 3 bases; bases outside gene matches: 3. CDR3 sequence: CASPGLAGYNEQFF. The CDR3, as DNA: TGTGCCAGTCCGGGACTAGCGGGCTACAATGAGCAGTTCTTC.

This rearrangement joins TRBV6-1 to TRBJ1-5; TRBD1 aligns across 9 bases. CDR3 length: 16 amino acids. Germline CDR1 is MNHNS and CDR2 is SASEGT. V trimming: 4 bases; J trimming: 4 bases; junction bases outside the gene matches: 8. The CDR3 DNA reads TGTGCCAGCAGTGTTGTTGGGGGACAGGGTAATCAGCCCCAGCATTTT. This gives the protein CASSVVGGQGNQPQHF.

The DNA of the CDR3 is TGTGCCAGTAGTGACGGGGGTGGGTATTATGAGCAGTTCTTC. Protein product: CASSDGGGYYEQFF. This rearrangement joins TRBV19 to TRBJ2-1; D perhaps matches TRBD2 (6 bases). CDR3 length equals 14 residues. Germline V gives CDR1 LNHDA, CDR2 SQIVND (reference sequence). V was pared by 5 bases and J by 8 bases, with 16 bases between.

The rearrangement links TRBV6-1 to TRBJ2-3; a possible D gene is TRBD1 (5 bases). The CDR3 contains 15 residues. Per the germline V gene, CDR1 is MNHNS and CDR2 is SASEGT. Trimming removed 2 bases from V and 0 bases from J, with 9 bases in between. CDR3 in amino acids: CASSESPGSTDTQYF. The CDR3 nucleotides are TGTGCCAGCAGTGAATCCCCAGGGAGCACAGATACGCAGTATTTT.

The chain joins TRBV10-3 to TRBJ1-3; no clear D gene. The CDR3 loop spans 16 amino acids. V dropped 4 bases and J dropped 0 bases, with 13 bases sitting between them. Germline V gene lookup returns CDR1 ENHRY and CDR2 SYGVKD. In DNA, the CDR3 is TGTGCCATCAGTGCTGGGCCGGCTGCCTCTGGAAACACCATATATTTT. It specifies CAISAGPAASGNTIYF.

This clone was detected once. The CDR3 reads CSALRNTGELFF. CDR3 in DNA: TGCAGCGCCCTACGGAACACCGGGGAGCTGTTTTTT. V and J are TRBV29-1 and TRBJ2-2; D is unclear. The CDR3 totals 12 residues. Germline loops: CDR1 SQVTM, CDR2 ANQGSEA. V was clipped by 7 bases and J by 1 base, with 7 bases between them.

In its sample, this clone was seen once. The chain links TRBV11-2 to TRBJ1-1; D call uncertain. The CDR3 consists of 13 residues. Trimming cost V 7 bases and J 0 bases, with 9 bases left between them. Germline values: CDR1 SGHAT, CDR2 FQNNGV. The CDR3 sequence: CASTWVLNTEAFF. The CDR3 nucleotides read TGTGCCAGCACGTGGGTTCTGAACACTGAAGCTTTCTTT.

This CDR3 reads CASSLGGGWKAFF. In nucleotides, the CDR3 is TGTGCCAGCAGCTTAGGGGGAGGGTGGAAAGCTTTCTTT. The V and J genes are TRBV7-2 and TRBJ1-1; D is unclear. Germline CDR1 and CDR2: SGHTA and FQGNSA. This CDR3 is built from 13 residues. The ends were cut back, 1 base at V and 9 bases at J, with 12 bases in the middle.

The genes are TRBV7-6 and TRBJ2-2, with 13 bases aligning to TRBD2. The V and J ends lost 4 bases and 3 bases, in that order; junction bases with no gene match: 8. CDR3 length: 18 amino acids. Per the germline V gene, CDR1 is SGHVS and CDR2 is FNYEAQ. DNA for the CDR3: TGTGCCAGCAGCTCTACACGCGGACTAGCGGGAGACACCGGGGAGCTGTTTTTT. This encodes CASSSTRGLAGDTGELFF.